This is a list of T cell receptor beta chains from one sample in a study of blood T cells in healthy people across ages. From the 5' RACE reads, TCRdb called clonotypes with MiXCR, one entry per CDR3 protein. Seen here are around 1.5 million distinct CDR3 sequences, about 40% observed once, and the top ten hold approximately 7.9%. Input material: blood. These receptors originate from a woman aged 18-30 years in good health. CDR3s include the opening cysteine and the closing phenylalanine or tryptophan. D genes are given only for firm matches.

J gene	V gene	D gene	CDR3 protein
TRBJ2-3	TRBV20-1	.	CSARVLGEGTDTQYF
TRBJ2-1	TRBV5-1	TRBD2	CASSLTGLAPNNEQFF
TRBJ2-3	TRBV20-1	TRBD2	CSATSSSGGVPGDTQYF
TRBJ1-3	TRBV12-3/TRBV12-4	TRBD1	CASSGTGGNTIYF
TRBJ2-5	TRBV20-1	.	CSASVREQYF
TRBJ2-5	TRBV14	.	CASSQRLMGSLETQYF
TRBJ1-6	TRBV2	.	CASSGIMGTAPLHF
TRBJ1-1	TRBV7-9	.	CASSLQGVEAFF
TRBJ2-3	TRBV2	TRBD2	CATTAQPGLAGQGSDTQYF
TRBJ1-2	TRBV6-1	TRBD1	CASSGGQPAGYTF
.	TRBV29-1	TRBD2	CSVELGLADSYNEQYF
TRBJ2-5	TRBV20-1	TRBD1	CSASWGQGLLEQYF
TRBJ2-1	TRBV18	.	CASSPWQGTDNEQFF
TRBJ1-2	TRBV4-1	.	CASSQELGALYGYTF
TRBJ2-7	TRBV28	.	CASSPSDNQVPYEQYF
TRBJ2-6	TRBV6-5	TRBD1	CASSYLMRTGTTTGANVLTF
TRBJ1-2	TRBV2	TRBD1	CARLSGTGHGYTF
TRBJ2-7	TRBV6-5	.	CASSTGPYNEQYF
TRBJ2-1	TRBV5-1	.	CASSRGEGGGEQFF
TRBJ2-1	TRBV4-1	TRBD2	CPSSHSSGNYNEQFF
TRBJ2-1	TRBV20-1	.	CSAHQGTSPNEQFF
TRBJ2-7	TRBV20-1	TRBD2	CSASVAGPSYEQYF
TRBJ2-2	TRBV3-1	TRBD2	CASTGGLNTGELFF
TRBJ2-1	TRBV7-3	.	CASSLGDPRGGDEQFF
TRBJ1-1	TRBV10-3	.	CAIRADGEAFF
TRBJ1-1	TRBV20-1	.	CSAPQYAGANTEAFF